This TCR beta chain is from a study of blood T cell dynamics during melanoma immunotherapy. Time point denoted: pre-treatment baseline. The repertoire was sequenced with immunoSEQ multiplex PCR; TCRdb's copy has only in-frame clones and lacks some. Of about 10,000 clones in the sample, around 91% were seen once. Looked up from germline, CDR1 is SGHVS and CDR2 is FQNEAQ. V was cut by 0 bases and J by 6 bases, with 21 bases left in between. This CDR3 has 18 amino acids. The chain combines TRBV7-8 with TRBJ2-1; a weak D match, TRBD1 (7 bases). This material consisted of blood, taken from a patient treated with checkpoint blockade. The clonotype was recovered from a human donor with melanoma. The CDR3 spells CASSLARDRSWGFNEQFF. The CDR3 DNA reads TGTGCCAGCAGCTTAGCGCGGGACAGATCCTGGGGATTCAATGAGCAGTTCTTC.